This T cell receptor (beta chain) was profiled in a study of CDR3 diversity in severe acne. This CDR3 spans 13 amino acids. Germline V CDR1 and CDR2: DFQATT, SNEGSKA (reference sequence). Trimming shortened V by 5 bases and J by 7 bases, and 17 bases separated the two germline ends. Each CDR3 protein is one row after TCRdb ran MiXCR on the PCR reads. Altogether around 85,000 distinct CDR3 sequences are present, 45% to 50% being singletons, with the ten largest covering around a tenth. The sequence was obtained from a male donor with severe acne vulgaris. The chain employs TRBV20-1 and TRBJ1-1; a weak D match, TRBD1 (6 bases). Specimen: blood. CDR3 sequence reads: CSAPDRLTDEAFF. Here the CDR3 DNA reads TGCAGTGCTCCTGACAGGCTGACAGATGAAGCTTTCTTT.